The sequence of this T cell receptor beta chain was determined in a study of T cells after yellow fever vaccination. MiXCR was run by TCRdb on the 5' RACE reads, yielding one entry per CDR3 protein. The sample consists of some 150,000 distinct CDR3 sequences, roughly a tenth of them appearing once. Deletions cut 6 bases from V and 7 bases from J, with 15 bases between. Germline values: CDR1 MNHEY, CDR2 SVGAGI. This CDR3 contains 13 residues. This clonotype was detected only a few times. Its antigen is currently unknown. Broader study findings: The study found a weaker secondary response that peaked faster, day 5 versus 15.

Sequences were derived from CD8+ T cells sorted from PBMCs, sampled 45 days after the yellow fever booster vaccination. The clonotype originates from a man aged 18 to 30 who received the YFV17D yellow fever vaccine. The V and J genes are TRBV6-5 and TRBJ1-1, with no clear D. In nucleotides, the CDR3 is TGTGCCAGCAGCCACTCTCGAAGCCGTGAAGCTTTCTTT. Translating gives CASSHSRSREAFF.